The clone carrying this T cell receptor (beta chain) was picked up a small number of times. The Seattle patients joined while their infection was active and were tracked longitudinally afterward. Authors' analysis steps: Estimates of nucleated cell counts were drawn from the amplification of reference gene primers. The repertoire was sequenced with immunoSEQ multiplex PCR; TCRdb's copy has only in-frame clones and lacks some. V and J calls and clone size follow that table, whereas D and trimming were derived from the DNA. Among about 65,000 clones, about 83% were seen once, and the ten largest hold more than 8.5%. The entry originates in a study of blood T cell repertoires in COVID-19. Germline assignment: CDR1 SGHVS and CDR2 FQNEAQ. This CDR3 region has 13 residues. With 4 bases clipped from V and 13 bases from J, the junction kept 4 bases outside the gene matches.

The clonotype was recovered from a man aged 50-59 years with COVID-19, enrolled during active disease. The sequenced sample consisted of peripheral blood. V and J are TRBV7-8 and TRBJ2-6; 10 bases align to TRBD1. The DNA for the CDR3 is TGTGCCAGCAGCTCCAGACAGGGGGCTGTCCTGACTTTC. Translation: CASSSRQGAVLTF. The full variable domain, with the rest looked up from reference TRBV7-8 and TRBJ2-6, is GAGVSQSPRYKVAKRGQDVALRCDPISGHVSLFWYQQALGQGPEFLTYFQNEAQLDKSGLPSDRFFAERPEGSVSTLKIQRTQQEDSAVYLCASSSRQGAVLTFGAGSRLTVL.